These 25 T cell receptor beta chains were all obtained from the same sample, sequenced in a study of technical replicates of blood from a handful of donors. Only in-frame clones appear in the TCRdb table, and some are missing; sequencing was by immunoSEQ multiplex PCR. Of under 90,000 clones in the sample, about 96% are singletons; the top ten hold roughly 0.21%. Specimen: T cells isolated from PBMCs. The source is a human donor in good health.

The V gene is TRBV7-9, the J gene TRBJ2-1, with TRBD1 matching 8 bases. The CDR3 contains 15 residues. Germline CDR1 and CDR2: SEHNR and FQNEAQ (reference sequence). Germline trimming cut 5 bases from V and 6 bases from J; bases unmatched to any gene: 9. CDR3 in DNA: TGTGCCAGCAGCCCAGTGGGACAGGACTTCAATGAGCAGTTCTTC. It translates to CASSPVGQDFNEQFF.

The gene calls are TRBV5-1 and TRBJ1-5; D perhaps matches TRBD1 (5 bases). The CDR3 sequence is 18 residues long. The germline gives CDR1 SGHRS, CDR2 YFSETQ. V was clipped by 4 bases and J by 0 bases, with 20 bases between them. CDR3 protein: CASSPDGHLKDSNQPQHF. As DNA, the CDR3 is TGCGCCAGCAGCCCCGACGGACACTTAAAGGATAGCAATCAGCCCCAGCATTTT. The variable domain in full, with the rest retrieved from reference TRBV5-1 and TRBJ1-5, is KAGVTQTPRYLIKTRGQQVTLSCSPISGHRSVSWYQQTPGQGLQFLFEYFSETQRNKGNFPGRFSGRQFSNSRSEMNVSTLELGDSALYLCASSPDGHLKDSNQPQHFGDGTRLSIL.

The CDR3: CASSQTLNEQFF. The CDR3 DNA follows: TGTGCCAGCAGTCAAACATTGAATGAGCAGTTCTTC. This chain links TRBV6-5 with TRBJ2-1; D is undetermined. The CDR3 totals 12 residues. Trimming removed 5 bases at V and 7 bases at J, with 9 bases between. Per the germline V gene, CDR1 is MNHEY and CDR2 is SVGAGI.

The J gene is TRBJ2-4, the V gene TRBV18, with 8 bases matching TRBD2. The trim removed 8 bases at V and 6 bases at J, leaving 12 bases unmatched. Germline CDR1 is KGHSH and CDR2 is LQKENI. CDR3 length: 15 amino acids. CDR3 coding DNA: TGTGCCAGCCAAGATAACGGGGGGGCCGTAAACATTCAGTACTTC. This gives the protein CASQDNGGAVNIQYF.

The chain uses TRBV7-9 and TRBJ1-1, with TRBD1 identical over 7 bases. Trimming removed 4 bases from V and 4 bases from J; junction bases left unmatched: 6. The length of the CDR3 is 14 residues. Germline CDR1 SEHNR, CDR2 FQNEAQ (reference sequence). CDR3 sequence (DNA): TGTGCCAGCAGCTACTCACAGGGGACCACTGAAGCTTTCTTT. Its protein is CASSYSQGTTEAFF. Variable domain in full (rest from reference TRBV7-9 and TRBJ1-1): DTGVSQNPRHKITKRGQNVTFRCDPISEHNRLYWYRQTLGQGPEFLTYFQNEAQLEKSRLLSDRFSAERPKGSFSTLEIQRTEQGDSAMYLCASSYSQGTTEAFFGQGTRLTVV.

This clone has more than one count but fewer than ten. This rearrangement joins TRBV6-5 to TRBJ2-2, with TRBD1 as a possible D gene (6 bases). CDR1 is MNHEY, CDR2 SVGAGI, per germline. The CDR3 totals 14 residues. The V end lost 0 bases, the J end lost 6 bases, and 8 bases lay between the germline ends. The CDR3, as DNA: TGTGCCAGCAGTTACTCGCCAGGGGCCGGGGAGCTGTTTTTT. Translated: CASSYSPGAGELFF.

The rearrangement links TRBV12-5 to TRBJ2-7, with D possibly TRBD2 on 6 matching bases. Trimming pared 5 bases from V and 4 bases from J, leaving 18 bases between. Germline V gives CDR1 LGHNT, CDR2 FRNRAP. The CDR3 spans 15 residues. CDR3 residues: CASGIRTLGGYEQYF. DNA for the CDR3: TGTGCTAGTGGTATCCGGACCCTTGGAGGGTACGAGCAGTACTTC.

This clone has only one observation. The chain combines TRBV6-6 with TRBJ2-7; 8 bases are a match to TRBD1. This CDR3 comprises 14 residues. The V gene end was trimmed by 6 bases and the J gene end by 4 bases; junction bases not matched to a gene: 8. Germline V gene data show CDR1 as MNHNY and CDR2 as SVGAGI (reference sequence). The CDR3 spells CASRTGTGSYEQYF. The CDR3 nucleotides read TGTGCCAGCAGGACCGGGACAGGTTCGTACGAGCAGTACTTC.

The chain recombines TRBV5-4 with TRBJ2-7; 9 nucleotides match TRBD2. The length of the CDR3 is 14 residues. J was trimmed by 3 bases and V by 4 bases; bases with no gene match: 5. Germline CDR1 reads SGHNT; CDR2 reads YYREEE (reference sequence). The CDR3 is CASSPFSGSYEQYF. The CDR3 region has the DNA TGTGCCAGCAGCCCCTTTAGCGGGAGCTACGAGCAGTACTTC.

The chain couples TRBV7-9 to TRBJ2-1, with a weak D call TRBD1 (6 bases). The CDR3 runs to 17 residues. Germline V gene lookup returns CDR1 SEHNR and CDR2 FQNEAQ (reference sequence). Trimming left V 1 base short and J 6 bases short, with 19 bases between. CDR3 in DNA: TGTGCCAGCAGCTTAGATGAGGGACATGGATATCTCAATGAGCAGTTCTTC. Residues: CASSLDEGHGYLNEQFF.

The rearrangement joins TRBV7-9 to TRBJ1-1, with unresolved D. CDR1 is SEHNR, CDR2 FQNEAQ, per germline (reference sequence). Trimming removed 1 base at V and 5 bases at J, with 11 bases between. The CDR3 is 14 residues long. CDR3 sequence (DNA): TGTGCCAGCAGCTTAGAAGTAGAGGCAACTGAAGCTTTCTTT. This translates into CASSLEVEATEAFF.

The V call is TRBV7-9, the J call TRBJ2-7, with D possibly matching TRBD2 (5 bases). This CDR3 has 19 residues. Germline CDR1 is SEHNR and CDR2 is FQNEAQ (reference sequence). Deletions cut 6 bases from V and 2 bases from J, with 29 bases between. The CDR3 DNA reads TGTGCCAGCAGACCACTAGATCGCTCGGTGGCACGTCTTCCCTACGAGCAGTACTTC. Its translation: CASRPLDRSVARLPYEQYF.

The chain employs TRBV5-1 and TRBJ2-3; the D gene is possibly TRBD1 (5 bases). CDR1 SGHRS and CDR2 YFSETQ come from the germline V gene. The V end lost 1 base, the J end lost 0 bases, and 9 bases lay between the germline ends. The CDR3 length is 15 residues. For the CDR3, the DNA is TGCGCCAGCAGCTTGCGGGCAGGGAGCACAGATACGCAGTATTTT. As protein: CASSLRAGSTDTQYF.

The chain carries TRBV27 and TRBJ1-2; 10 bases map to TRBD1. The CDR3 has 15 amino acids. Trimming removed 9 bases from V and 3 bases from J; junction bases left unmatched: 10. Germline CDR1 reads MNHEY; CDR2 reads SMNVEV (reference sequence). CDR3 nucleotide sequence: TGTGCCAGTTCGATGACCGGGACAGGGGACTATGGCTACACCTTC. It translates to CASSMTGTGDYGYTF.

The rearrangement links TRBV5-1 to TRBJ1-1, with D unresolved. CDR1 is SGHRS and CDR2 is YFSETQ in the germline V gene. The CDR3 totals 16 residues. The V gene lost 0 bases and the J gene lost 1 base, with 13 bases spanning the gap. This CDR3 reads CASSLGWREKNTEAFF. The CDR3, as DNA: TGCGCCAGCAGCTTGGGTTGGCGGGAGAAGAACACTGAAGCTTTCTTT.

This chain uses TRBV7-9 with TRBJ2-1; 8 nucleotides align to TRBD1. V gave up 5 bases and J gave up 5 bases; unmatched junction bases: 8. This CDR3 spans 15 amino acids. CDR1 and CDR2 (germline): SEHNR, FQNEAQ (reference sequence). The CDR3 is CASSPGQGEDNEQFF. The CDR3 DNA reads TGTGCCAGCAGCCCAGGACAGGGTGAGGACAATGAGCAGTTCTTC.

The gene calls are TRBV9 and TRBJ2-5, with a tentative D call TRBD1 (6 bases). V was pared by 4 bases and J by 2 bases, with 12 bases between. Per the germline V gene, CDR1 is SGDLS and CDR2 is YYNGEE. The CDR3 consists of 14 residues. Here the CDR3 DNA reads TGTGCCAGCAGCCCGCGGACAGCTCAAGAGACCCAGTACTTC. Translating gives CASSPRTAQETQYF.

The rearrangement links TRBV6-1 to TRBJ2-7; 7 bases match TRBD1. The V segment lost 2 bases and the J segment 6 bases; nucleotides outside the gene matches: 13. The CDR3 is 16 residues long. Germline CDR1 MNHNS, CDR2 SASEGT. CDR3 sequence (DNA): TGTGCCAGCAGTGAACCCAGGGACAGCCCCTCGAGCGAGCAGTACTTC. Encoded protein: CASSEPRDSPSSEQYF.

This clone was recorded a few times. The chain is built from TRBV6-1 and TRBJ2-7, with TRBD2 matching over 8 bases. The CDR3 runs to 15 residues. Looked up from germline, CDR1 is MNHNS and CDR2 is SASEGT. The V and J ends lost 0 bases and 4 bases, in that order; junction bases with no gene match: 5. The CDR3 protein is CASSEAPAGVYEQYF. The CDR3 DNA follows: TGTGCCAGCAGTGAAGCTCCAGCGGGGGTTTACGAGCAGTACTTC.

The chain combines TRBV5-1 with TRBJ2-5, with D tentatively TRBD1 (6 bases). CDR1 and CDR2 from the germline V gene are SGHRS and YFSETQ. V shed 3 bases and J shed 2 bases, with 11 bases lying between them. The length of the CDR3 is 14 residues. In nucleotides, the CDR3 is TGCGCCAGCAGCTCGCGACAGGTTCAAGAGACCCAGTACTTC. Amino acid sequence: CASSSRQVQETQYF.

About this clone itself: The junction departs from germline at one end; a sequencing error may be responsible. The V and J genes are TRBV7-7 and TRBJ2-3, with D perhaps TRBD2 (6 bases). The CDR3 loop spans 15 amino acids. CDR1 and CDR2 from the germline V gene are SSHAT and FNYEAQ (reference sequence). The CDR3 nucleotides read TGTGCTAGCAGCCACGGGACTTCGGACCCAGATACGCAGTATTTT. Protein sequence: CASSHGTSDPDTQYF.

The V gene is TRBV13, the J gene TRBJ1-1; D is uncertain. CDR1 PRHDT and CDR2 FYEKMQ come from the germline V gene (reference sequence). V gave up 3 bases and J gave up 1 base, with 3 bases separating them. The CDR3 loop spans 12 amino acids. The CDR3 spells CASSFGNTEAFF. The CDR3 DNA is TGTGCCAGCAGCTTCGGGAACACTGAAGCTTTCTTT.

V usage is TRBV6-1 and J usage is TRBJ2-2, with 7 bases identical to TRBD2. CDR1 is MNHNS and CDR2 is SASEGT in the germline V gene. V shed 5 bases and J 4 bases; nucleotides not matched to a gene: 7. There are 15 residues in the CDR3. The CDR3 here is CASSPRGGITGELFF. The CDR3 nucleotides read TGTGCCAGCAGTCCTAGGGGAGGGATCACCGGGGAGCTGTTTTTT.

The gene calls are TRBV7-3 and TRBJ2-5; TRBD1 matches 8 bases. The germline gives CDR1 SGHTA, CDR2 FQGTGA. The CDR3 totals 14 residues. The ends lost 5 bases at V and 8 bases at J; junction bases unmatched: 10. In nucleotides, the CDR3 is TGTGCCAGCAGCCCCACCCGACAGGGGTTAACCCAGTACTTC. Translating it yields CASSPTRQGLTQYF.

The CDR3 loop is CASSLEVSGVRGEKLFF. CDR3 in DNA: TGTGCCAGCAGCTTGGAAGTCTCTGGGGTTCGGGGTGAAAAACTGTTTTTT. This chain joins TRBV5-6 and TRBJ1-4; D call uncertain. The germline CDR1 and CDR2 sequences are SGHDT and YYEEEE. Trimming cost V 0 bases and J 7 bases, with 19 bases left between them. The CDR3 is 17 amino acids.